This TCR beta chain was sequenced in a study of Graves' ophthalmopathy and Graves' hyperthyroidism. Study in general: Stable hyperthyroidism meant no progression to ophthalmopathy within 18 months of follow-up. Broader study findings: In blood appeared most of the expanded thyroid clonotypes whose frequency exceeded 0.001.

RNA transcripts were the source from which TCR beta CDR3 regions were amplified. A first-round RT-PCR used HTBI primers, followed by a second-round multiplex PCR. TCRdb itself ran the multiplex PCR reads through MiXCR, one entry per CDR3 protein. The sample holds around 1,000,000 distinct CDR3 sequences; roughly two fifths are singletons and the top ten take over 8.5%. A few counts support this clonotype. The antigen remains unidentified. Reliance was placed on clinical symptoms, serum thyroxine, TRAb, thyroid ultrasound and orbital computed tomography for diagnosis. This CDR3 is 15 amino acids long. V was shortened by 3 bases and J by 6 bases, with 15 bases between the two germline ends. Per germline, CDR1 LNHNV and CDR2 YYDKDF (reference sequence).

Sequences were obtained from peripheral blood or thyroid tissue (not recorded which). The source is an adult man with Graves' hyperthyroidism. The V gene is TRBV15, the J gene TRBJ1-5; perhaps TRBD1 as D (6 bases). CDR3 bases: TGTGCCACCAGCAGTGACAACAGGGCCACTCAGCCCCAGCATTTT. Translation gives CATSSDNRATQPQHF.